The rows below give T cell receptor beta chains drawn from one sample of a study of monozygotic twins with inflammatory bowel disease. TCRdb reanalyzed the 5' RACE reads, giving one entry per CDR3 protein sequence and no DNA. Its clone listing holds approximately 150,000 distinct CDR3 sequences. The specimen was blood. All receptors derive from a human donor with ulcerative colitis or Crohn's disease, or a healthy co-twin of an affected twin (not recorded which). Both conserved end residues are part of each CDR3.

TRBV20-1	TRBJ1-5	CSARSGGRSNQPQHF
TRBV6-5	TRBJ1-6	CASGYPDNSPLHF
TRBV20-1	TRBJ1-2	CSARRSGGAGINDGYTF
TRBV7-9	TRBJ1-2	CASSFSQAFYGYTF
TRBV5-1	TRBJ1-6	CASTLGQNSPLHF
TRBV7-2	TRBJ1-2	CASSSDLDRANYGCTF
TRBV7-2	TRBJ2-7	CASSLLAGDYEQYF
TRBV7-2	TRBJ2-2	CASSLGTGISNTGELFF
TRBV18	TRBJ1-6	CASSPQQGGVNSPLHF
TRBV20-1	TRBJ2-2	CSALLGSDNTGELFF
TRBV12-3/TRBV12-4	TRBJ2-3	CASSWGGRGEDTQYF
TRBV6-6	TRBJ2-7	CASWAGTREQYF
TRBV4-2	TRBJ2-4	CASSQVSGTGTAKNIQYF
TRBV7-2	TRBJ1-1	CASSHDRGAEAFF
TRBV20-1	TRBJ1-4	CSARDSGTGDEKLFF
TRBV18	TRBJ2-1	CASSPDIYNEQFF
TRBV3-1	TRBJ2-7	CASSQETGGNVKQYF
TRBV7-6	TRBJ2-7	CASSLGQNEYYEQYF
TRBV5-1	TRBJ2-5	CASSLLSTGVKETQYF
TRBV7-2	TRBJ2-3	CASSLQAQVDTQYF
TRBV3-1	TRBJ2-1	CASSQAPLVRYNEQFF
TRBV5-1	TRBJ2-1	CASHSGSREAGEQFF
TRBV5-1	TRBJ1-2	CASSLEGANYGYTF
TRBV27	TRBJ2-6	CASSLIGGSGANVLTF
TRBV5-1	TRBJ2-1	CASSSLAGGSYNEQFF
TRBV29-1	TRBJ1-2	CSVEVSGDTYGYTF
TRBV5-5	TRBJ1-2	CASSLSAWEYDGYTF
TRBV3-1	TRBJ2-3	CASSPPQAWSDTQYF
TRBV5-1	TRBJ2-3	CASSSQGQGATDTQYF
TRBV20-1	TRBJ2-3	CSARMMVAADTQYF
TRBV6-1	TRBJ2-1	CATRRELGGDEQFF
TRBV14	TRBJ1-3	CASSLRTPAAGNTIYF
TRBV7-9	TRBJ1-1	CASSLPRGARTEAFF
TRBV18	TRBJ1-5	CASSPGTGRGQPQHF
TRBV7-9	TRBJ2-1	CASSLPDKSSYNEQFF
TRBV9	TRBJ2-5	CASSVKASGGRETQYF
TRBV7-2	TRBJ1-2	CASSTGANYGYTF
TRBV29-1	TRBJ1-3	CSVLRDRAGNTIYF
TRBV12-3/TRBV12-4	TRBJ1-2	CASVRAANYGYTF
TRBV12-3/TRBV12-4	TRBJ1-3	CASSLGPANTIYF
TRBV2	TRBJ1-1	CASSEDRGNTEAFF
TRBV28	TRBJ1-5	CASRTGGIQPQHF
TRBV5-5	TRBJ1-2	CASSPVGQGNGGYTF
TRBV2	TRBJ2-4	CAIQRDGKNIQYF
TRBV5-1	TRBJ1-2	CASSPGQYFYGYTF
TRBV7-9	TRBJ2-5	CASSRGQIQETQYF
TRBV20-1	TRBJ2-2	CSARDRDFNTGELFF
TRBV5-1	TRBJ1-1	CASSYGQGGTEAFF